This T cell receptor beta chain was captured in a study of blood T cell repertoires in COVID-19. In the study overall: Specimens from acute and convalescent COVID-19 originated in the United States, Italy and Spain. T cells, B-cell-depleted T cells, or PBMCs provided the cDNA or gDNA that served as material.

V lost 2 bases to trimming and J lost 6 bases, with 19 bases between them. This CDR3 contains 17 residues. The germline V gene has CDR1 SGHTA and CDR2 FQGNSA. In the authors' workflow: Cell counts per sample came from amplifying reference gene primers. Using immunoSEQ multiplex PCR, the repertoire was profiled, and TCRdb retains in-frame clones only, with some absent. That table gives V, J and clone size, and the DNA gave D and trimming. The sample lists tens of thousands of clones, about 90% occurring once. This chain joins TRBV7-2 and TRBJ1-4; D may be TRBD1 (6 bases). The receptor was derived from a man between 65 and 85 years old with active COVID-19. The sample was peripheral blood. CDR3 loop: CASSLQGPGALDEKLFF. CDR3 nucleotides: TGTGCCAGCAGCTTACAAGGACCAGGGGCGCTTGATGAAAAACTGTTTTTT.